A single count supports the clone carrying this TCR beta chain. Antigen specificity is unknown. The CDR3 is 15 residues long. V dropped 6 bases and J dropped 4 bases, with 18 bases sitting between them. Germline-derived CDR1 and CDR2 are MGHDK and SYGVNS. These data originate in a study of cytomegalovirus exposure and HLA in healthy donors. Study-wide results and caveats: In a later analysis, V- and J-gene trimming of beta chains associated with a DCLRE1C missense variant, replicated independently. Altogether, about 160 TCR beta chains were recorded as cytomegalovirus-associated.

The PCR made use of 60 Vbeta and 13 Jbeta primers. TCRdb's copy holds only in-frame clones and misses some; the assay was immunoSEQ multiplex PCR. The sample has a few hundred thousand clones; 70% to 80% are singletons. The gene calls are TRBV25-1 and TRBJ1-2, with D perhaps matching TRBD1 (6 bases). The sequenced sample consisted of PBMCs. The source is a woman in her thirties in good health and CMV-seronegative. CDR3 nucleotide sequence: TGTGCCAGCAGCCCATCAGGGGCCCCGAGCTATGGCTACACCTTC. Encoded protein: CASSPSGAPSYGYTF.